This entry lists 24 T cell receptor beta chains sequenced from one sample in a study of glioma-infiltrating T cells. TCR alpha and beta CDR3 regions were amplified from RNA using iRepertoire nested multiplex PCR. TCRdb ran MiXCR on the multiplex PCR reads and lists one entry per CDR3 protein. The sample carries about 380,000 distinct CDR3 sequences, 35% to 45% recorded once. Sequenced sample: glioma tissue, nonneoplastic brain tissue, or PBMCs (not recorded which). All receptors come from a human donor with low-grade glioma or glioblastoma, undergoing nonglioma brain surgery, or in good health (not recorded which).

About this clonotype itself: This clone may be a read error of a much larger clone one base away. The gene calls are TRBV7-9 and TRBJ2-7; the D is unclear. CDR3 length equals 12 residues. The V gene's germline CDR1 is SEHNR and CDR2 FQNEAQ (reference sequence). The CDR3 reads CTSSFTSGEQYF. CDR3 DNA: TGTACCAGCAGCTTCACTTCCGGGGAGCAGTACTTC.

As to this clonotype: The junction departs from germline at one end; a sequencing error may be responsible. The chain couples TRBV20-1 to TRBJ1-6; no clear D. The germline CDR1 and CDR2 sequences are DFQATT and SNEGSKA (reference sequence). This CDR3 region has 13 residues. The CDR3 DNA sequence: TGCAGTGCTCGCGGACCGAATAATTCACCCTTCCACTTT. This translates into CSARGPNNSPFHF.

This clonotype was seen a handful of times. This chain connects TRBV10-3 to TRBJ1-2; perhaps TRBD1 as D (6 bases). The V end lost 5 bases, the J end lost 9 bases, and 16 bases lay between the germline ends. Germline V lookup: CDR1 ENHRY, CDR2 SYGVKD. The CDR3 length is 13 residues. CDR3 in DNA: TGTGCCATCAGTTGGGACACCCTCGGCAGCTACACCTTC. Encoded protein: CAISWDTLGSYTF.

This clonotype was detected many times. V usage is TRBV27 and J usage is TRBJ2-7, with 7 bases fitting TRBD2. The CDR3 loop spans 16 amino acids. Germline V CDR1 and CDR2: MNHEY, SMNVEV (reference sequence). V trimming: 5 bases; J trimming: 1 base; junction bases outside the gene matches: 11. CDR3 nucleotides: TGTGCCAGCAGTCCCGATGAACTAGCGTATTCCTACGAGCAGTACTTC. Its translation is CASSPDELAYSYEQYF.

Of note for this clonotype: A much larger clone sits a single nucleotide away, making a read error possible. The V call is TRBV20-1, the J call TRBJ2-3; no firm D call. The ends were cut back, 5 bases at V and 2 bases at J, with 11 bases in the middle. Germline V lookup: CDR1 DFQATT, CDR2 SNEGSKA (reference sequence). CDR3 length equals 13 residues. The CDR3 here is CSASGHHTDTQYF. In DNA form, the CDR3 reads TGCAGTGCTTCCGGCCATCACACAGATACGCAGTATTTT.

This clonotype has a handful of counts. The rearrangement joins TRBV20-1 to TRBJ1-5; D is uncertain. Germline-derived CDR1 and CDR2 are DFQATT and SNEGSKA (reference sequence). The CDR3 contains 14 residues. Between the trimmed V and J ends, which lost 3 bases and 2 bases, there was a span of 11 bases. The CDR3 sequence: CSARGWGGNQPQHF. DNA for the CDR3: TGCAGTGCTAGGGGCTGGGGTGGCAATCAGCCCCAGCATTTT.

This clonotype has only a few counts. The chain links TRBV7-9 to TRBJ2-3, with 8 bases lining up with TRBD1. This CDR3 has 19 residues. Germline V gives CDR1 SEHNR, CDR2 FQNEAQ (reference sequence). V was pared by 5 bases and J by 0 bases, with 16 bases of the junction left unmatched. In DNA form, the CDR3 reads TGTGCCAGCAGCCTCATTTTCGAGACAGGGGTTAGAAGCACAGATACGCAGTATTTT. This sequence encodes CASSLIFETGVRSTDTQYF. The variable domain in full, with the rest retrieved from reference TRBV7-9 and TRBJ2-3, is DTGVSQNPRHKITKRGQNVTFRCDPISEHNRLYWYRQTLGQGPEFLTYFQNEAQLEKSRLLSDRFSAERPKGSFSTLEIQRTEQGDSAMYLCASSLIFETGVRSTDTQYFGPGTRLTVL.

On this clonotype itself: Given a much more abundant clone one base away, this may be a read error. The chain joins TRBV15 to TRBJ2-5; 11 bases map to TRBD2. The junction had 5 bases not matched to a gene; V was cut back by 1 base and J by 4 bases. CDR3 size: 16 residues. Per germline, CDR1 LNHNV and CDR2 YYDKDF (reference sequence). CDR3 in amino acids: CATSRGSGRAIETQYF. CDR3 sequence (DNA): TGTGCCACCAGCAGAGGTAGCGGGAGGGCCATAGAGACCCAGTACTTC. The full variable domain, completed using reference TRBV15 and TRBJ2-5, is DAMVIQNPRYQVTQFGKPVTLSCSQTLNHNVMYWYQQKSSQAPKLLFHYYDKDFNNEADTPDNFQSRRPNTSFCFLDIRSPGLGDTAMYLCATSRGSGRAIETQYFGPGTRLLVL.

On this clonotype itself: At one end the junction does not follow the germline gene, possibly because of a read error. The chain couples TRBV20-1 to TRBJ2-7; possibly TRBD1 or TRBD2 for D (7 bases each). The germline CDR1 and CDR2 sequences are DFQATT and SNEGSKA (reference sequence). The CDR3 spans 14 residues. The CDR3 protein is CSAQAGQILSEKYF. Written as DNA, the CDR3 is TGCAGTGCTCAAGCGGGACAGATTTTGAGCGAGAAGTACTTC.

With respect to this clonotype: The junction departs from germline at one end; a sequencing error may be responsible. This CDR3 reads CASIQDLKRGQNYGYTF. Written as DNA, the CDR3 is TGCGCCAGCATCCAAGATTTGAAGAGGGGGCAGAACTATGGCTACACCTTC. The rearrangement uses TRBV4-1 and TRBJ1-2; TRBD1 matches at 7 bases. There are 17 residues in the CDR3. Germline V gene sequence: CDR1 MGHRA, CDR2 YSYEKL.

Concerning this clonotype: One end of the junction fails to match germline, which may point to a read error. The chain combines TRBV19 with TRBJ1-2, with D unclear. The CDR3 is 11 residues long. Per germline, CDR1 LNHDA and CDR2 SQIVND (reference sequence). The DNA of the CDR3 is TGTGCGAGCCGGGAGGGATATGGCTATACCTTC. As protein: CASREGYGYTF.

Comments on this clonotype: One end of the junction fails to match germline, which may point to a read error. The V gene is TRBV6-1, the J gene TRBJ2-5, with 7 bases lining up with TRBD1. In germline, CDR1 is MNHNS, CDR2 SASEGT. The CDR3 is 15 residues long. CDR3 loop: CARSGLGTVGETQYF. DNA for the CDR3: TGTGCCAGAAGTGGCCTGGGGACAGTGGGGGAGACCCAGTACTTC.

The chain combines TRBV19 with TRBJ2-1; D possibly corresponds to TRBD2 (5 bases). Per the germline V gene, CDR1 is LNHDA and CDR2 is SQIVND (reference sequence). Trimming took 5 bases from V and 6 from J, leaving 11 bases between them. This CDR3 is built from 13 residues. The CDR3 is CASSRFGVNEQFF. The CDR3 nucleotides read TGTGCCAGTAGTCGTTTCGGGGTCAATGAGCAGTTCTTC.

This rearrangement joins TRBV5-1 to TRBJ2-7, with D maybe TRBD1 (6 bases). The CDR3 has 15 amino acids. The V end lost 0 bases, the J end lost 6 bases, and 16 bases lay between the germline ends. Per the germline V gene, CDR1 is SGHRS and CDR2 is YFSETQ. The CDR3 loop reads CASSLGPGTTTEQYF. As DNA, the CDR3 is TGCGCCAGCAGCTTGGGGCCGGGGACAACGACCGAGCAGTACTTC.

The DNA for the CDR3 is TGTGCCAGCAGTTTTGACGGGAGGGGAACATATGAGCAGTTCTTC. Translation: CASSFDGRGTYEQFF. The chain carries TRBV27 and TRBJ2-1; TRBD2 agrees at 8 bases. Trimming took 3 bases from V and 8 from J; bases not matched to a gene: 9. The CDR3 has 15 amino acids. The germline gives CDR1 MNHEY, CDR2 SMNVEV (reference sequence).

This clonotype appeared many times. The genes are TRBV15 and TRBJ1-2; no reliable D call. Germline V gives CDR1 LNHNV, CDR2 YYDKDF (reference sequence). The CDR3 covers 13 residues. The V end was cut by 0 bases, the J end by 3 bases, with 5 bases between. The CDR3 is CATSRDGDYGYTF. CDR3 bases: TGTGCCACCAGCAGAGATGGGGACTATGGCTACACCTTC.

Note on this clonotype: At one end, the junction sequence differs from germline, possibly due to a read error. The chain is built from TRBV10-3 and TRBJ1-2, with D possibly TRBD1 on 6 matching bases. Germline CDR1 reads ENHRY; CDR2 reads SYGVKD. The CDR3 sequence is 15 residues long. The CDR3 loop is CAISEGGPQNCGYTF. Here the CDR3 DNA reads TGTGCCATCAGTGAAGGGGGGCCCCAAAACTGTGGCTACACCTTC.

This rearrangement joins TRBV7-9 to TRBJ2-2, with D maybe TRBD2 (6 bases). Per the germline V gene, CDR1 is SEHNR and CDR2 is FQNEAQ (reference sequence). The length of the CDR3 is 14 residues. V dropped 5 bases and J dropped 5 bases, with 12 bases sitting between them. The CDR3 reads CASSGQGLTGELFF. As DNA, the CDR3 is TGTGCCAGCAGCGGCCAGGGACTGACCGGGGAGCTGTTTTTT.

Only one count was recorded for this clonotype. The chain couples TRBV19 to TRBJ1-5, with D unclear. This CDR3 has 12 residues. Trimming pared 5 bases from V and 3 bases from J, leaving 5 bases between. Germline V gives CDR1 LNHDA, CDR2 SQIVND (reference sequence). CDR3 sequence: CASSETNQPQHF. DNA of the CDR3: TGTGCCAGTAGTGAGACCAATCAGCCCCAGCATTTT. Full variable domain (remainder filled in from reference TRBV19 and TRBJ1-5): DGGITQSPKYLFRKEGQNVTLSCEQNLNHDAMYWYRQDPGQGLRLIYYSQIVNDFQKGDIAEGYSVSREKKESFPLTVTSAQKNPTAFYLCASSETNQPQHFGDGTRLSIL.

This clonotype was found a few times. This sequence joins TRBV2 and TRBJ1-1; 7 nucleotides match TRBD1. The V segment lost 8 bases and the J segment 0 bases; nucleotides outside the gene matches: 6. The length of the CDR3 is 14 residues. CDR1 and CDR2 from the germline V gene are SNHLY and FYNNEI. The CDR3 is CASGTEGMNTEAFF. The CDR3 DNA reads TGTGCCAGCGGGACAGAGGGAATGAACACTGAAGCTTTCTTT. The whole variable domain, filled in from reference TRBV2 and TRBJ1-1, reads EPEVTQTPSHQVTQMGQEVILRCVPISNHLYFYWYRQILGQKVEFLVSFYNNEISEKSEIFDDQFSVERPDGSNFTLKIRSTKLEDSAMYFCASGTEGMNTEAFFGQGTRLTVV.

In its sample, this clonotype was seen a few times. V is TRBV4-1 and J is TRBJ2-2, with D tentatively TRBD2 (6 bases). V was cut by 0 bases and J by 1 base, with 9 bases left in between. The CDR3 runs to 16 residues. Germline CDR1 reads MGHRA; CDR2 reads YSYEKL. CDR3 region: CASSQEIAENTGELFF. The DNA for the CDR3 is TGCGCCAGCAGCCAAGAGATAGCGGAGAACACCGGGGAGCTGTTTTTT.

This chain links TRBV10-3 with TRBJ1-1; D might be TRBD1 (5 bases). V dropped 2 bases and J dropped 6 bases, with 22 bases sitting between them. The CDR3 has 17 amino acids. Per the germline V gene, CDR1 is ENHRY and CDR2 is SYGVKD. The CDR3 bases are TGTGCCATCAGTGAGAATGGTGCAGGGTATCGGTTCGCTGAAGCTTTCTTT. Its translation: CAISENGAGYRFAEAFF.

This clonotype was seen repeatedly, ten times or more. This chain links TRBV27 with TRBJ1-6, with D tentatively TRBD1 (5 bases). Germline loops: CDR1 MNHEY, CDR2 SMNVEV (reference sequence). Trimming shortened V by 1 base and J by 9 bases, and 13 bases separated the two germline ends. The CDR3 spans 15 residues. The CDR3 DNA reads TGTGCCAGCAGTTTATTAGGGACGGGTGGTTCACCCCTCCACTTT. Protein sequence: CASSLLGTGGSPLHF.

The sample holds many counts of this clonotype. The chain is built from TRBV20-1 and TRBJ2-3, with 12 bases lining up with TRBD2. V dropped 6 bases and J dropped 3; count of bases not matched to a gene: 4. The CDR3 is made up of 14 amino acids. Germline CDR1 DFQATT, CDR2 SNEGSKA (reference sequence). Written as DNA, the CDR3 is TGCAGTGCGCCCGGGACTAGCGGGACAGATACGCAGTATTTT. Encoded protein: CSAPGTSGTDTQYF.